This TCR beta chain was profiled in a study of beta chain features in type 1 diabetes. Study-wide findings and caveats: Reduced insertions and increased deletions marked VDJ junctions in type 1 diabetes patients.

This clone was observed a few times. Its antigen is unidentified. V lost 5 bases to trimming and J lost 4 bases, with 10 bases between them. CDR1 is SGHAT, CDR2 FQDESV, per germline (reference sequence). The CDR3 runs 13 residues. Isolated RNA was reverse transcribed in full, so expressed TCRB transcripts were sequenced. Naive, central memory and regulatory T cell samples came to a mean of roughly 3.9 million reads. Profiled with immunoSEQ multiplex PCR; TCRdb holds only in-frame clones, not every one. The sample yields 900,000 or so clones, about a sixth seen once. One heparinised blood draw averaging roughly 120 mL was given by each donor.

The J gene is TRBJ2-3, the V gene TRBV11-1; no definite D call. The sequence came from a woman between 18 and 29 years old in good health. The source material was naive CD4+ T cells from blood. CDR3 sequence: CASSPQLADTQYF. DNA for the CDR3: TGTGCCAGCAGCCCCCAGCTGGCAGATACGCAGTATTTT.